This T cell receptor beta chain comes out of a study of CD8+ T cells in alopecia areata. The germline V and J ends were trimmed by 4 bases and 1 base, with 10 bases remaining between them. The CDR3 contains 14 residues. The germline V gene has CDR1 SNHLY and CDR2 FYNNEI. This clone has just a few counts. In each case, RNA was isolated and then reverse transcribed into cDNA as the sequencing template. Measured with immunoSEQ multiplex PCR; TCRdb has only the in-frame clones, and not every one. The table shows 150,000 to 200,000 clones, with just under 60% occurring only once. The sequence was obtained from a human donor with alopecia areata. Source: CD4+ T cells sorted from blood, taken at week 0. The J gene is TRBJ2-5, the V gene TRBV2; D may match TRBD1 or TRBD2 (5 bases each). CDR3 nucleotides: TGTGCCAGCAGTGGAGGGGCCATCCAAGAGACCCAGTACTTC. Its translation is CASSGGAIQETQYF.